The 27 T cell receptor beta chains given below trace back to one sample, sequenced in a study of blood T cell repertoires in COVID-19. The table came from immunoSEQ multiplex PCR; TCRdb's copy has only in-frame clones and leaves some out. Among roughly 74,000 clones, 70% to 90% were seen once, and the ten largest hold 1.5% to 2%. The sequencing input was peripheral blood. The receptor source for this set is an elderly woman with active or convalescent COVID-19.

This chain links TRBV2 with TRBJ2-5; D may be TRBD2 (5 bases). V shed 8 bases and J shed 0 bases, with 10 bases lying between them. The CDR3 is made up of 13 amino acids. In germline, CDR1 is SNHLY, CDR2 FYNNEI. The CDR3 nucleotides read TGTGCCAGCGGAGGACCTGACCAAGAGACCCAGTACTTC. Protein sequence: CASGGPDQETQYF.

The chain is built from TRBV18 and TRBJ1-2, with TRBD1 matching over 9 bases. The CDR3 is 14 amino acids. Germline CDR1 reads KGHSH; CDR2 reads LQKENI. Trimming took 4 bases from V and 3 from J; bases not matched to a gene: 3. This CDR3 reads CASSLDRGDYGYTF. CDR3 nucleotide sequence: TGTGCCAGCTCACTCGACAGGGGGGACTATGGCTACACCTTC.

The V call is TRBV4-1, the J call TRBJ1-1; D unclear. The germline CDR1 and CDR2 sequences are MGHRA and YSYEKL. The CDR3 totals 14 residues. Trimming took off 0 bases at V and 11 bases at J, with 16 bases between the two ends. The CDR3 spells CASSQDGGRVEAFF. DNA for the CDR3: TGCGCCAGCAGCCAAGATGGAGGTCGGGTGGAGGCTTTCTTT.

This clone was seen a handful of times. The V and J genes are TRBV11-2 and TRBJ1-2; TRBD1 might be the D (5 bases). Germline lookup yields CDR1 SGHAT and CDR2 FQNNGV. The CDR3 contains 14 residues. Trimming removed 5 bases from V and 0 bases from J, with 10 bases in between. The CDR3 spells CASSARTTNYGYTF. The CDR3 DNA is TGTGCCAGCAGCGCCAGGACAACTAACTATGGCTACACCTTC.

The V call is TRBV2, the J call TRBJ2-1; unclear D gene. This CDR3 is 15 amino acids long. The germline gives CDR1 SNHLY, CDR2 FYNNEI. V was pared by 3 bases and J by 9 bases, with 18 bases between. The chain's CDR3 is CASSDEADLVGEQFF. Here the CDR3 DNA reads TGTGCCAGCAGTGACGAGGCCGATTTAGTGGGTGAGCAGTTCTTC.

The chain joins TRBV10-2 to TRBJ2-3; the D gene is possibly TRBD2 (6 bases). Trimming cost V 6 bases and J 1 base, with 8 bases left between them. Germline loops: CDR1 WSHSY, CDR2 SAAADI. The CDR3 loop spans 13 amino acids. DNA for the CDR3: TGCGCCAGCAGCTGGGGGGGCACAGATACGCAGTATTTT. This translates into CASSWGGTDTQYF.

V is TRBV5-1 and J is TRBJ2-5; TRBD1 matches at 7 bases. There are 14 residues in the CDR3. Germline trimming cut 3 bases from V and 5 bases from J; bases unmatched to any gene: 7. CDR1 is SGHRS, CDR2 YFSETQ, per germline. The CDR3 region has the DNA TGCGCCAGCAGCTCTCAGACAGGGCCGGAGACCCAGTACTTC. This translates into CASSSQTGPETQYF.

This chain links TRBV5-5 with TRBJ2-7; D possibly corresponds to TRBD1 (5 bases). This CDR3 has 15 residues. V was shortened by 4 bases and J by 2 bases, with 16 bases between the two germline ends. Germline V gives CDR1 SGHKS, CDR2 YYEKEE (reference sequence). CDR3: CASSRTPTLAYEQYF. CDR3 DNA: TGTGCCAGCAGCCGGACACCTACCTTAGCCTACGAGCAGTACTTC. Full variable domain (rest looked up from reference TRBV5-5 and TRBJ2-7): DAGVTQSPTHLIKTRGQQVTLRCSPISGHKSVSWYQQVLGQGPQFIFQYYEKEERGRGNFPDRFSARQFPNYSSELNVNALLLGDSALYLCASSRTPTLAYEQYFGPGTRLTVT.

The CDR3 DNA is TGTGCCAGCAGCCAAGTCTCCGGACTAGCCGCCGAGCAGTACTTC. Encoded protein: CASSQVSGLAAEQYF. The chain carries TRBV14 and TRBJ2-7; 8 nucleotides align to TRBD2. This CDR3 comprises 15 residues. The trim removed 1 base at V and 6 bases at J, leaving 8 bases unmatched. CDR1 and CDR2 (germline): SGHDN, FVKESK.

The rearrangement joins TRBV6-2 or TRBV6-3 to TRBJ2-7; 10 bases agree with TRBD2. The CDR3 extends over 14 amino acids. CDR1 is MNHEY and CDR2 is SVGEGT in the germline V gene. With 2 bases clipped from V and 11 bases from J, the junction kept 9 bases outside the gene matches. CDR3 sequence: CASSYGTSAKTEYF. CDR3 coding DNA: TGTGCCAGCAGTTACGGGACTAGCGCGAAGACGGAGTACTTC.

The gene calls are TRBV19 and TRBJ1-2; TRBD1 might be the D (5 bases). This CDR3 has 15 amino acids. The V gene lost 7 bases and the J gene lost 3 bases, with 18 bases spanning the gap. Per germline, CDR1 LNHDA and CDR2 SQIVND (reference sequence). Here the CDR3 DNA reads TGTGCCAGTACCATACGGGGGGGTATTCACTATGGCTACACCTTC. It translates to CASTIRGGIHYGYTF.

This chain uses TRBV19 with TRBJ2-1; TRBD2 matches at 8 bases. With 7 bases clipped from V and 3 bases from J, the junction kept 11 bases outside the gene matches. This CDR3 region has 16 residues. Germline V lookup: CDR1 LNHDA, CDR2 SQIVND (reference sequence). DNA for the CDR3: TGTGCCAGTACCCCAGAAGCGGGAGTTCGCTACAATGAGCAGTTCTTC. It specifies CASTPEAGVRYNEQFF.

V gene TRBV10-3 combines with J gene TRBJ2-3; 7 bases match TRBD2. Per the germline V gene, CDR1 is ENHRY and CDR2 is SYGVKD. The CDR3 has 17 residues. V lost 2 bases to trimming and J lost 0 bases; unmatched junction nucleotides: 8. The DNA of the CDR3 is TGTGCCATCAGTGAGGGATGGCGGGGGACTAGCACAGATACGCAGTATTTT. Encoded protein: CAISEGWRGTSTDTQYF.

The chain uses TRBV7-9 and TRBJ1-4; D unclear. Deletions cut 1 base from V and 7 bases from J, with 7 bases between. This CDR3 contains 13 residues. Germline lookup yields CDR1 SEHNR and CDR2 FQNEAQ (reference sequence). In nucleotides, the CDR3 is TGTGCCAGCAGCTTAGGATTGGCTGAAAAACTGTTTTTT. Translated: CASSLGLAEKLFF.

This clone has just a few counts. The J gene is TRBJ1-4, the V gene TRBV6-5, with 7 bases matching TRBD1. Germline CDR1 reads MNHEY; CDR2 reads SVGAGI. This CDR3 contains 15 residues. After removal of 2 bases from V and 5 bases from J, the junction contained 5 bases not matched to a gene. The CDR3 here is CASSYSQGVNEKLFF. CDR3 coding DNA: TGTGCCAGCAGTTACAGTCAGGGGGTCAATGAAAAACTGTTTTTT.

The J gene is TRBJ2-2, the V gene TRBV24-1, with 10 bases lining up with TRBD1. The CDR3 contains 16 residues. V lost 4 bases, J lost 3 bases, and 4 bases stayed unmatched. The V gene's germline CDR1 is KGHDR and CDR2 SFDVKD. In DNA, the CDR3 is TGTGCCACCAGTGACCCCGGGACAGGGGACACCGGGGAGCTGTTTTTT. It specifies CATSDPGTGDTGELFF.

DNA of the CDR3: TGTGCCAGCAGACCGACAGGGCGCACTGAAGCTTTCTTT. This codes for CASRPTGRTEAFF. The J gene is TRBJ1-1, the V gene TRBV3-1 (or the pseudogene TRBV3-2); TRBD1 aligns across 7 bases. The V gene end was trimmed by 6 bases and the J gene end by 4 bases; junction bases not matched to a gene: 5. The CDR3 covers 13 residues. Per the germline V gene, CDR1 is LGHDT and CDR2 is YNNKEL (reference sequence).

As to this clone: The same CDR3 also results from other DNA sequences found in this sample. The V call is TRBV27, the J call TRBJ1-1, with 9 bases identical to TRBD1. The CDR3 runs 13 residues. The germline V gene has CDR1 MNHEY and CDR2 SMNVEV (reference sequence). Germline trimming cut 6 bases from V and 1 base from J; bases unmatched to any gene: 0. The CDR3 loop reads CASRGQGNTEAFF. Written as DNA, the CDR3 is TGTGCCAGCAGGGGACAGGGGAACACTGAAGCTTTCTTT.

The V call is TRBV11-1, the J call TRBJ2-5, with D possibly matching TRBD1 (5 bases). Germline values: CDR1 SGHAT, CDR2 FQDESV (reference sequence). The CDR3 is 12 amino acids. V lost 5 bases and J lost 7, with 11 bases in between. CDR3 in DNA: TGTGCCAGCAGCCCAGGGATGGGGACCCAGTACTTC. Its protein product is CASSPGMGTQYF.

This clone was seen a single time. For the CDR3, the DNA is TGTGCCAGCAGCCAACTCATTACTATTAGCGGTTACAATGAGCAGTTCTTC. Its protein is CASSQLITISGYNEQFF. The chain links TRBV7-8 to TRBJ2-1; possibly TRBD2 for D (6 bases). V lost 5 bases and J lost 4, with 21 bases in between. Germline loops: CDR1 SGHVS, CDR2 FQNEAQ. CDR3 length equals 17 residues.

This CDR3 is CASSLGQGPATNEKLFF. Here the CDR3 DNA reads TGTGCCAGCTCACTTGGACAGGGCCCCGCAACTAATGAAAAACTGTTTTTT. This chain connects TRBV18 to TRBJ1-4; 8 bases fit TRBD1. The CDR3 totals 17 residues. Germline V CDR1 and CDR2: KGHSH, LQKENI. V trimming: 4 bases; J trimming: 0 bases; junction bases outside the gene matches: 7.

V and J are TRBV5-4 and TRBJ1-3, with 8 bases that match TRBD1. The V gene end was trimmed by 4 bases and the J gene end by 0 bases; junction bases not matched to a gene: 6. Germline V lookup: CDR1 SGHNT, CDR2 YYREEE (reference sequence). The CDR3 has 16 amino acids. In nucleotides, the CDR3 is TGTGCCAGCAGCCTGGGACAGGTCGGCTCTGGAAACACCATATATTTT. This sequence encodes CASSLGQVGSGNTIYF.

This clone was recorded a few times. The J gene is TRBJ2-4, the V gene TRBV18; D possibly corresponds to TRBD2 (6 bases). This CDR3 region has 16 residues. The germline V gene encodes CDR1 KGHSH and CDR2 LQKENI. The V end was cut by 2 bases, the J end by 3 bases, with 14 bases between. CDR3 loop: CASSPNEGGGKNIQYF. The CDR3, as DNA: TGTGCCAGCTCACCAAACGAGGGAGGTGGCAAAAACATTCAGTACTTC.

The chain carries TRBV18 and TRBJ2-7; TRBD2 matches 8 bases. The CDR3 contains 15 residues. Germline loops: CDR1 KGHSH, CDR2 LQKENI. V shed 4 bases, J shed 5 bases, and the junction held 10 bases outside the gene matches. For the CDR3, the DNA is TGTGCCAGCTCACGGCGATCGGGAGGGAAGGACGAGCAGTACTTC. Its protein is CASSRRSGGKDEQYF.

The J gene is TRBJ2-1, the V gene TRBV5-4, with D maybe TRBD1 (8 bases). CDR1 and CDR2 from the germline V gene are SGHNT and YYREEE (reference sequence). With 4 bases removed from V and 6 bases from J, the gap between germline ends came to 17 bases. The CDR3 length is 15 residues. The CDR3: CASSTGGASGNEQFF. The CDR3 DNA is TGTGCCAGCAGCACAGGGGGGGCTTCAGGCAATGAGCAGTTCTTC.

V gene TRBV2 combines with J gene TRBJ1-2, with no clear D. Germline loops: CDR1 SNHLY, CDR2 FYNNEI. The V and J ends lost 6 bases and 4 bases respectively, with 12 bases between them. The CDR3 runs 13 residues. The CDR3 sequence: CASSAFGRYGYTF. The CDR3 DNA follows: TGTGCCAGCAGCGCTTTTGGGCGCTATGGCTACACCTTC.

This clone was seen only once. This chain connects TRBV19 to TRBJ2-5; tentatively, D is TRBD1 (5 bases). Trimming stripped 5 bases from V and 7 bases from J, with 20 bases between. Germline-derived CDR1 and CDR2 are LNHDA and SQIVND (reference sequence). The CDR3 is 15 residues long. The CDR3 protein is CASSPTRDAQGTQYF. DNA of the CDR3: TGTGCCAGTAGTCCCACCCGCGACGCCCAGGGGACCCAGTACTTC.